These T cell receptor beta chains were read from a single sample in a study of regulatory T cells in long-lasting Graves disease. From the multiplex PCR reads, TCRdb called clonotypes with MiXCR, one entry per CDR3 protein. The top ten hold just over 55% of the sample, which has 250,000 to 300,000 distinct CDR3 sequences, roughly 21% seen once. The input for sequencing was peripheral blood mononuclear cells (PBMCs), taken when the disease was refractory, from a patient treated with antithyroid drugs. The receptors here all came from a female donor with Graves disease. CDR3s include the opening cysteine and the closing phenylalanine or tryptophan. Fields, in order: V gene, J gene, clone size, CDR3 protein. The size of a clone is reported for some rows only, either as once, few or many, or as a class for expanded clones.

V gene: TRBV30
J gene: TRBJ2-7
clone size: few
CDR3 protein: CAWSTGLVDEQYF

V gene: TRBV4-2
J gene: TRBJ2-6
clone size: -
CDR3 protein: CASSQEEGLANVLTF

V gene: TRBV7-2
J gene: TRBJ1-2
clone size: -
CDR3 protein: CASSRDREDYGYTF

V gene: TRBV19
J gene: TRBJ1-3
clone size: -
CDR3 protein: CASSIWAHSGNTIYF

V gene: TRBV5-1
J gene: TRBJ2-2
clone size: -
CDR3 protein: CASSQRGLGFTGELFF

V gene: TRBV27
J gene: TRBJ1-1
clone size: -
CDR3 protein: CASSGGLMNTEAFF

V gene: TRBV12-3/TRBV12-4
J gene: TRBJ1-6
clone size: many
CDR3 protein: CASTLGQSSYNSPLHF

V gene: TRBV12-3/TRBV12-4
J gene: TRBJ2-7
clone size: many
CDR3 protein: CASSPLSREQYF

V gene: TRBV7-2
J gene: TRBJ2-5
clone size: many
CDR3 protein: CASSLLTGPQTQYF

V gene: TRBV19
J gene: TRBJ1-1
clone size: -
CDR3 protein: CASIRGRQSKNTEALF

V gene: TRBV9
J gene: TRBJ1-2
clone size: many
CDR3 protein: CASSPEGQVSYGYTF

V gene: TRBV10-3
J gene: TRBJ2-2
clone size: -
CDR3 protein: CAISERSGGSNTGELFF

V gene: TRBV12-3/TRBV12-4
J gene: TRBJ1-3
clone size: few
CDR3 protein: CASSRGSDRAGNTIYF

V gene: TRBV24-1
J gene: TRBJ2-2
clone size: few
CDR3 protein: CATSDSGQGGLANTGELFF

V gene: TRBV5-1
J gene: TRBJ1-2
clone size: few
CDR3 protein: CASSSPYGQGPGGYTF

V gene: TRBV6-5
J gene: TRBJ2-2
clone size: few
CDR3 protein: CASSYRPDTGELFF

V gene: TRBV20-1
J gene: TRBJ2-7
clone size: -
CDR3 protein: CSAREPRRITYEQYF

V gene: TRBV6-2/TRBV6-3
J gene: TRBJ2-7
clone size: -
CDR3 protein: CASSYSQWGNYEQYF

V gene: TRBV29-1
J gene: TRBJ2-5
clone size: -
CDR3 protein: CSVESAETQYF

V gene: TRBV20-1
J gene: TRBJ1-1
clone size: few
CDR3 protein: CSGGGAGLNSEAFF

V gene: TRBV27
J gene: TRBJ2-7
clone size: -
CDR3 protein: CASSPFGTGYEQYF

V gene: TRBV6-2/TRBV6-3
J gene: TRBJ2-1
clone size: many
CDR3 protein: CASSYEGWGQADNEQFF

V gene: TRBV3-1
J gene: TRBJ2-1
clone size: few
CDR3 protein: CASSQAGPEQFF

V gene: TRBV30
J gene: TRBJ1-4
clone size: many
CDR3 protein: CAWKGTSSTNEKLFF

V gene: TRBV27
J gene: TRBJ2-2
clone size: -
CDR3 protein: CASSPRTGDTGELFF

V gene: TRBV9
J gene: TRBJ1-2
clone size: few
CDR3 protein: CASTGDLRNYGYTF

V gene: TRBV18
J gene: TRBJ1-4
clone size: many
CDR3 protein: CASSLRPTNEKLFF

V gene: TRBV5-1
J gene: TRBJ2-5
clone size: -
CDR3 protein: CASSYAGTGGRETQYF

V gene: TRBV6-2/TRBV6-3
J gene: TRBJ2-7
clone size: -
CDR3 protein: CANSYSWTGEEQYF

V gene: TRBV7-2
J gene: TRBJ2-5
clone size: many
CDR3 protein: CASSQWASGIGETQYF